Detailed here is one T cell receptor (beta chain). This sample was included in a study of blood T cell repertoires in COVID-19. V dropped 3 bases and J dropped 8; count of bases not matched to a gene: 13. Germline CDR1 LGHNA, CDR2 YNFKEQ. CDR3 length: 16 residues. This table comes from immunoSEQ multiplex PCR, and its TCRdb copy is limited to in-frame clones, with some not included. The table lists approximately 500,000 clones, 75% to 90% of them singletons, with 3.2% in the top ten. The material sequenced was peripheral blood. This TCR was sampled from a human donor in a cohort sampled during active COVID-19. The V gene is TRBV4-2, the J gene TRBJ2-1; TRBD1 aligns across 7 bases. The CDR3 sequence is CASSHRGTVQSYEQFF. Written as DNA, the CDR3 is TGTGCCAGCAGCCATAGAGGGACAGTACAATCCTATGAGCAGTTCTTC.